The source of this T cell receptor (beta chain) is a study of blood T cell repertoires in COVID-19. Overall study: From the United States, Italy and Spain came samples of acute and convalescent COVID-19.

The CDR3 has 14 amino acids. V lost 3 bases and J lost 8, with 16 bases in between. CDR1 is SGHVS and CDR2 is FQNEAQ in the germline V gene. Original processing methods: Amplification of reference gene primers was used by the study to estimate nucleated cell counts. Profiled with immunoSEQ multiplex PCR; TCRdb holds only in-frame clones, not every one. V, J and clone size are those of that table, while D and trimming were read from the DNA. The table shows 140,000 to 150,000 clones, with roughly 84% occurring only once. This receptor was identified in a human donor in a cohort sampled during active COVID-19. The rearrangement joins TRBV7-8 to TRBJ1-2; possibly TRBD1 for D (5 bases). The sequenced sample was peripheral blood. This CDR3 is CASSLQGLSGGYTF. The CDR3 DNA follows: TGTGCCAGCAGCTTGCAGGGACTTTCGGGAGGCTACACCTTC.